A single sample gave rise to the 5 T cell receptor beta chains below, sequenced in a study of T cell changes during pregnancy in multiple sclerosis. Here immunoSEQ multiplex PCR was the method, and the copy in TCRdb shows in-frame clones only, minus some. Of about 28,000 clones listed, around 90% were seen once; the top ten hold under 5%. The material was peripheral blood, obtained in the first trimester of pregnancy. Source of these receptors: a female donor in good health, enrolled as a control in a pregnancy study.

The V and J genes are TRBV10-2 and TRBJ1-1, with unresolved D. Germline lookup yields CDR1 WSHSY and CDR2 SAAADI. Between the trimmed V and J ends, which lost 4 bases and 0 bases, there was a span of 12 bases. The CDR3 runs to 15 residues. The CDR3 nucleotides are TGCGCCAGCAGTGTAAACGGGGATCTGAACACTGAAGCTTTCTTT. It specifies CASSVNGDLNTEAFF.

The CDR3 bases are TGTGCCTGGAGTGGTCCTAGCGGGGAAGAGACCCAGTACTTC. Protein: CAWSGPSGEETQYF. The chain has TRBV30 and TRBJ2-5; 9 nucleotides line up with TRBD2. The germline CDR1 and CDR2 sequences are GTSNPN and SVGIG (reference sequence). Germline trimming cut 1 base from V and 3 bases from J; bases unmatched to any gene: 3. The CDR3 extends over 14 amino acids.

The chain joins TRBV5-8 to TRBJ1-4; D gene unclear. Germline-derived CDR1 and CDR2 are SGHTS and YDEGEE. V was shortened by 0 bases and J by 8 bases, with 8 bases between the two germline ends. The CDR3 totals 13 residues. The CDR3 nucleotides read TGTGCCAGCAGCTTGGGGGCTGTGGAAAAACTGTTTTTT. It specifies CASSLGAVEKLFF.

The V call is TRBV5-1, the J call TRBJ2-5; 8 bases map to TRBD1. V trimming: 2 bases; J trimming: 4 bases; junction bases outside the gene matches: 10. The germline gives CDR1 SGHRS, CDR2 YFSETQ. The CDR3 is 16 residues long. CDR3 sequence: CASSFPPGQAGETQYF. CDR3 DNA: TGCGCCAGCAGCTTTCCCCCGGGACAGGCTGGAGAGACCCAGTACTTC.

The chain is built from TRBV12-5 and TRBJ2-1; the match to TRBD2 covers 7 bases. CDR3 length equals 12 residues. The ends lost 5 bases at V and 9 bases at J; junction bases unmatched: 4. Germline assignment: CDR1 LGHNT and CDR2 FRNRAP. CDR3 residues: CASGLGGGEQFF. In nucleotides, the CDR3 is TGTGCTAGTGGTCTTGGCGGGGGTGAGCAGTTCTTC. The full variable domain, its missing parts supplied by reference TRBV12-5 and TRBJ2-1, is DARVTQTPRHKVTEMGQEVTMRCQPILGHNTVFWYRQTMMQGLELLAYFRNRAPLDDSGMPKDRFSAEMPDATLATLKIQPSEPRDSAVYFCASGLGGGEQFFGPGTRLTVL.